The 17 T cell receptor beta chains given below trace back to one sample, sequenced in a study of cytomegalovirus exposure and HLA in healthy donors. Primers: 60 Vbeta forward and 13 Jbeta reverse. The repertoire was sequenced with immunoSEQ multiplex PCR; TCRdb's copy has only in-frame clones and lacks some. The data show approximately 89,000 clones, around 70% seen once. The source material was PBMCs. Receptors were obtained from a female donor in good health and CMV-seronegative.

Details on this clone: The sample contains more than one DNA sequence encoding this CDR3. J is TRBJ1-3 and V is TRBV6-5, with D hard to call. The germline CDR1 and CDR2 sequences are MNHEY and SVGAGI. Trimming shortened V by 0 bases and J by 0 bases, and 6 bases separated the two germline ends. The CDR3 has 15 residues. The CDR3 nucleotides are TGTGCCAGCAGTTACTCGCAGATCTCTGGAAACACCATATATTTT. As protein: CASSYSQISGNTIYF.

This clone has a handful of counts. The gene calls are TRBV4-1 and TRBJ2-1, with 10 bases lining up with TRBD2. Trimming cost V 3 bases and J 5 bases; bases outside gene matches: 4. This CDR3 region has 15 residues. Germline V gene lookup returns CDR1 MGHRA and CDR2 YSYEKL. CDR3 bases: TGCGCCAGCAGCCACCTAGCGGGGGACAACAATGAGCAGTTCTTC. Its protein is CASSHLAGDNNEQFF.

The rearrangement uses TRBV7-3 and TRBJ1-3; 8 bases match TRBD1. Germline V lookup: CDR1 SGHTA, CDR2 FQGTGA. V trimming: 0 bases; J trimming: 5 bases; junction bases outside the gene matches: 6. This CDR3 has 16 amino acids. The CDR3 sequence is CASSLTGRGLRNTIYF. The CDR3, as DNA: TGTGCCAGCAGCTTAACGGGCAGGGGGCTGAGAAACACCATATATTTT.

In this sample, this clone turned up a few times. This chain connects TRBV6-6 to TRBJ2-2; weak D call: TRBD2 (5 bases). The CDR3 length is 15 residues. Germline loops: CDR1 MNHNY, CDR2 SVGAGI (reference sequence). Trimming stripped 1 base from V and 4 bases from J, with 10 bases between. The CDR3 loop reads CASSYWTPSTGELFF. DNA of the CDR3: TGTGCCAGCAGTTACTGGACTCCCTCCACCGGGGAGCTGTTTTTT.

This rearrangement joins TRBV5-1 to TRBJ1-6; 7 nucleotides line up with TRBD1. Per the germline V gene, CDR1 is SGHRS and CDR2 is YFSETQ. The CDR3 has 16 amino acids. J lost 5 bases, V lost 0 bases, and 5 bases had no gene match. CDR3 nucleotides: TGCGCCAGCAGCTTGGCCGGGACAGACAATAATTCACCCCTCCACTTT. Residues: CASSLAGTDNNSPLHF.

The chain carries TRBV11-2 and TRBJ2-5, with 10 bases identical to TRBD2. CDR3 size: 18 residues. V lost 5 bases to trimming and J lost 2 bases; unmatched junction nucleotides: 14. Germline loops: CDR1 SGHAT, CDR2 FQNNGV. In DNA, the CDR3 is TGTGCCAGCAGCACCCCTAGCGGGGGAAAAGATGGGCAAGAGACCCAGTACTTC. Translated, it gives CASSTPSGGKDGQETQYF.

The V gene is TRBV7-2, the J gene TRBJ2-2; D perhaps matches TRBD1 (6 bases). There are 17 residues in the CDR3. V lost 0 bases and J lost 5, with 16 bases in between. From germline, CDR1 is SGHTA and CDR2 FQGNSA. The CDR3 sequence is CASSLALGGQMTGELFF. Written as DNA, the CDR3 is TGTGCCAGCAGCTTAGCTCTTGGGGGCCAAATGACCGGGGAGCTGTTTTTT.

This clone has more than one count but fewer than ten. The chain employs TRBV28 and TRBJ2-5, with D tentatively TRBD2 (6 bases). Trimming removed 2 bases from V and 3 bases from J, with 10 bases in between. The germline gives CDR1 MDHEN, CDR2 SYDVKM. The CDR3 is 14 residues long. The CDR3 DNA follows: TGTGCCAGCAGTTTAATTGGGGGGAAAGAGACCCAGTACTTC. This gives the protein CASSLIGGKETQYF.

This clone was seen a handful of times. The chain uses TRBV28 and TRBJ1-2; 7 nucleotides agree with TRBD1. CDR1 MDHEN and CDR2 SYDVKM come from the germline V gene. Losses at the gene ends were 7 bases for V and 3 bases for J; bases not matched to a gene: 8. The CDR3 is 14 residues long. CDR3 DNA sequence: TGTGCCAGCAAGGGCGGAGGGGGCGACTATGGCTACACCTTC. It specifies CASKGGGGDYGYTF.

V usage is TRBV6-5 and J usage is TRBJ1-1; 10 nucleotides agree with TRBD1. The CDR3 length is 15 residues. Germline trimming cut 5 bases from V and 4 bases from J; bases unmatched to any gene: 7. Germline CDR1 is MNHEY and CDR2 is SVGAGI. CDR3 DNA: TGTGCCAGCAGTAACCCGCGGGACAGGGGCACTGAAGCTTTCTTT. Its protein is CASSNPRDRGTEAFF.

The rearrangement links TRBV11-2 to TRBJ1-5, with 8 nucleotides matching TRBD1. Germline V gives CDR1 SGHAT, CDR2 FQNNGV. The trim removed 5 bases at V and 6 bases at J, leaving 9 bases unmatched. The CDR3 loop spans 15 amino acids. As DNA, the CDR3 is TGTGCCAGCAGCAAATCGACAGGGGTCGGTCAGCCCCAGCATTTT. Translation gives CASSKSTGVGQPQHF.

This sequence joins TRBV13 and TRBJ2-7, with 12 bases matching TRBD2. CDR3 length equals 16 residues. Unmatched junction bases numbered 4, after V lost 4 bases and J lost 0 bases. Per germline, CDR1 PRHDT and CDR2 FYEKMQ (reference sequence). In nucleotides, the CDR3 is TGTGCCAGCAGCTCAACTAGCGGGGGGCCCTCCTACGAGCAGTACTTC. Protein: CASSSTSGGPSYEQYF. The full variable domain, completed using reference TRBV13 and TRBJ2-7, is AAGVIQSPRHLIKEKRETATLKCYPIPRHDTVYWYQQGPGQDPQFLISFYEKMQSDKGSIPDRFSAQQFSDYHSELNMSSLELGDSALYFCASSSTSGGPSYEQYFGPGTRLTVT.

The rearrangement links TRBV30 to TRBJ1-2; TRBD1 matches 8 bases. CDR1 and CDR2 from the germline V gene are GTSNPN and SVGIG (reference sequence). CDR3 length: 13 amino acids. Trimming at V came to 2 bases and at J to 8 bases, leaving 7 bases not matched to a gene. CDR3 protein: CAWSRQGAGGYTF. The CDR3 coding sequence is TGTGCCTGGAGTAGGCAGGGGGCTGGGGGCTACACCTTC.

J is TRBJ2-2 and V is TRBV9; the D gene is possibly TRBD2 (6 bases). V was pared by 0 bases and J by 2 bases, with 11 bases between. The CDR3 extends over 16 amino acids. Germline CDR1 is SGDLS and CDR2 is YYNGEE. The CDR3 is CASSVGGGVNTGELFF. The DNA for the CDR3 is TGTGCCAGCAGCGTAGGTGGAGGGGTCAACACCGGGGAGCTGTTTTTT.

The V gene is TRBV28, the J gene TRBJ2-7, with 8 bases matching TRBD1. V shed 8 bases, J shed 3 bases, and the junction held 9 bases outside the gene matches. The CDR3 consists of 14 residues. CDR1 is MDHEN and CDR2 is SYDVKM in the germline V gene. The CDR3 sequence is CASRSGGKDYEQYF. CDR3 DNA sequence: TGTGCCAGCCGCTCAGGGGGCAAGGACTACGAGCAGTACTTC.

J is TRBJ2-5 and V is TRBV7-2, with 9 positions matching TRBD2. Germline CDR1 is SGHTA and CDR2 is FQGNSA. The CDR3 is 14 residues long. V shed 3 bases, J shed 5 bases, and the junction held 4 bases outside the gene matches. The DNA for the CDR3 is TGTGCCAGCAGCTTCGGGACTAGCATCGAGACCCAGTACTTC. Amino acid sequence: CASSFGTSIETQYF. Complete variable domain (other parts from reference TRBV7-2 and TRBJ2-5): GAGVSQSPSNKVTEKGKDVELRCDPISGHTALYWYRQSLGQGLEFLIYFQGNSAPDKSGLPSDRFSAERTGGSVSTLTIQRTQQEDSAVYLCASSFGTSIETQYFGPGTRLLVL.

This rearrangement joins TRBV5-1 to TRBJ2-7, with 7 bases that match TRBD2. CDR1 is SGHRS, CDR2 YFSETQ, per germline. The CDR3 is made up of 14 amino acids. V lost 4 bases and J lost 2; bases outside the gene matches: 6. The CDR3 is CASSPGLLTYEQYF. DNA for the CDR3: TGCGCCAGCAGCCCGGGACTACTAACCTACGAGCAGTACTTC.